Listed below are T cell receptor beta chains from one sample, sequenced in a study of cytomegalovirus exposure and HLA in healthy donors. Libraries were prepared by immunoSEQ multiplex PCR; TCRdb keeps only in-frame clonotypes and omits some of them. Of about 140,000 clones in the sample, roughly 80% are singletons; the top ten hold 4.9%. Sequenced sample: PBMCs. The origin of the receptors is a woman aged 45-65 years in good health and CMV-seronegative. The conserved cysteine and the conserved F or W are not part of the CDR3 here.

TRBJ1-1 TRBV4-2 ASSQDGGSDTEAF
TRBJ1-4 TRBV5-1 ASSPTGGVEKLF
TRBJ1-5 TRBV4-2 ASSQGGQPQH
TRBJ2-3 TRBV7-3 ASSLIAHTDTQY
TRBJ1-5 TRBV2 ASNLDRAGQPQH
TRBJ2-7 TRBV2 ASSEGLGSPYEQY
TRBJ1-6 TRBV6-5 ASRPTGGHSPLH
TRBJ2-2 TRBV6-1 ASSETYGELF
TRBJ1-2 TRBV27 ASSLYGRGQGRLGGYT
TRBJ2-7 TRBV29-1 SVEETGGSYEQY
TRBJ2-3 TRBV5-1 ASSLLLVGQGMSDTQY
TRBJ2-2 TRBV19 ASSISQGNTGELF
TRBJ2-1 TRBV6-6 ASSFPGQAYNEQF
TRBJ1-2 TRBV28 ASSLAGWDYGYT
TRBJ1-5 TRBV28 ASRTGTGVYQPQH
TRBJ1-6 TRBV5-6 ASSLTGLVVNSPLH
TRBJ2-2 TRBV7-6 ASSFGDSNTGELF
TRBJ1-1 TRBV9 ASSVESGYTEAF
TRBJ1-1 TRBV2 ASSAGLNTEAF
TRBJ1-2 TRBV19 ASSIYRGIKDGYT
TRBJ1-1 TRBV7-6 ASSPLTGNTEAF
TRBJ2-3 TRBV6-1 ASHTAGVTDTQY
TRBJ1-2 TRBV30 AWNEGYGYT
TRBJ1-2 TRBV5-1 ASSSGGGYT
TRBJ2-1 TRBV19 ASSWRNEQF
TRBJ2-2 TRBV9 ASSVRGLRPGTGELF
TRBJ1-5 TRBV28 ASSPPLGTGGAGSNQPQH
TRBJ2-7 TRBV5-6 ASSFWGGAPYEQY
TRBJ2-7 TRBV4-2 ASSQVRNQKTTYEQY
TRBJ1-2 TRBV6-1 AGGRDRGHSYGYT
TRBJ1-4 TRBV6-1 ASSVAGRMEKLF
TRBJ2-7 TRBV27 ASSTGPEQY
TRBJ2-7 TRBV10-2 ASTPQVTYEQY
TRBJ1-6 TRBV5-6 ASSFLHNSPLH
TRBJ1-2 TRBV29-1 SVAGNGYT
TRBJ1-6 TRBV30 ACSAVGRSPLH
TRBJ2-7 TRBV19 ASSIGGGSYEQY
TRBJ1-6 TRBV4-2 ASSQDGQHNSPLH
TRBJ2-7 TRBV2 ASSRYSVRGGRHEQY
TRBJ2-3 TRBV9 ASSLQQGLDGTDTQY
TRBJ2-3 TRBV7-9 ASRNRLAKSTDTQY
TRBJ2-5 TRBV27 ASRLQGIQETQY
TRBJ2-3 TRBV5-6 ASSLAGSANTQY
TRBJ1-5 TRBV19 ASTEIDSPYQPQH
TRBJ2-2 TRBV28 ASRTETGELF
TRBJ1-2 TRBV11-2 ASSPNGDRGLYGYT
TRBJ2-1 TRBV20-1 SARASYEQF
TRBJ2-7 TRBV4-3 ASSQEAAGTGYEQY
TRBJ2-5 TRBV7-8 ASSALAGDGETQY